This T cell receptor (beta chain) was sequenced for a study of cytomegalovirus exposure and HLA in healthy donors. Findings and caveats of the study: Most TCRs appeared rarely, but some public TCRs recurred in many donors.

PCR involved 60 Vbeta and 13 Jbeta primers. Original processing notes: In a later analysis, some 80 million unique TCR beta chains included roughly 11 million shared by two or more donors. The table came from immunoSEQ multiplex PCR; TCRdb's copy has only in-frame clones and leaves some out. For V, J and clone size, that table is used; D and trimming come from the DNA. Here the sample spans about 130,000 clones, over 60% being singletons. Germline CDR1 is MNHNS and CDR2 is SASEGT. CDR3 length equals 15 residues. Concerning this clone: Its antigen remains unidentified. Relative to the germline gene, one junction end is altered; a read error may explain this.

This chain connects TRBV6-1 to TRBJ1-4; a possible D gene is TRBD1 (6 bases). The source is a human donor in good health. Sequences were obtained from PBMCs. CDR3 loop: CASREAGAANEKLFF. CDR3 DNA: TGTGCCAGCAGAGAAGCAGGGGCGGCTAATGAAAAACTGTTTTTT.